This TCR beta chain was identified in a study of tumor-infiltrating lymphocytes in oesophageal squamous cell carcinoma. Looked up from germline, CDR1 is MNHNY and CDR2 is SVGAGI (reference sequence). This CDR3 has 15 amino acids. The V gene end was trimmed by 0 bases and the J gene end by 3 bases; junction bases not matched to a gene: 3. TCRdb itself ran the PCR reads through MiXCR, one entry per CDR3 protein. Among over 14,000 distinct CDR3 sequences listed, 46% were seen once. The chain recombines TRBV6-6 with TRBJ2-7; 9 nucleotides agree with TRBD1. The TCR originated in a male donor with esophageal squamous cell carcinoma. The sample taken for sequencing was blood. CDR3 protein: CASSYSGTGSYEQYF. CDR3 nucleotides: TGTGCCAGCAGTTACTCCGGGACAGGGAGCTACGAGCAGTACTTC.